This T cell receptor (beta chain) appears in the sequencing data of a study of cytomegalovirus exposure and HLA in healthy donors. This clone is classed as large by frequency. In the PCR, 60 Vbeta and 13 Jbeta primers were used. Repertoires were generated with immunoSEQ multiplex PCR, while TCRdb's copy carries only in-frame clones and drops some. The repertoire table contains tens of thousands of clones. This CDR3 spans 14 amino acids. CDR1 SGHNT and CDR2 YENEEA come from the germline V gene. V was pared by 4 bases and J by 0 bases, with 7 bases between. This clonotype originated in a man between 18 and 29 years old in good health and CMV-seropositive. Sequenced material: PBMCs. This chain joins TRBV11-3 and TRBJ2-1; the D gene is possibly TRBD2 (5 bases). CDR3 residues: CASSSRDSYNEQFF. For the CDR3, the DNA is TGTGCCAGCAGCTCGAGGGACTCCTACAATGAGCAGTTCTTC.